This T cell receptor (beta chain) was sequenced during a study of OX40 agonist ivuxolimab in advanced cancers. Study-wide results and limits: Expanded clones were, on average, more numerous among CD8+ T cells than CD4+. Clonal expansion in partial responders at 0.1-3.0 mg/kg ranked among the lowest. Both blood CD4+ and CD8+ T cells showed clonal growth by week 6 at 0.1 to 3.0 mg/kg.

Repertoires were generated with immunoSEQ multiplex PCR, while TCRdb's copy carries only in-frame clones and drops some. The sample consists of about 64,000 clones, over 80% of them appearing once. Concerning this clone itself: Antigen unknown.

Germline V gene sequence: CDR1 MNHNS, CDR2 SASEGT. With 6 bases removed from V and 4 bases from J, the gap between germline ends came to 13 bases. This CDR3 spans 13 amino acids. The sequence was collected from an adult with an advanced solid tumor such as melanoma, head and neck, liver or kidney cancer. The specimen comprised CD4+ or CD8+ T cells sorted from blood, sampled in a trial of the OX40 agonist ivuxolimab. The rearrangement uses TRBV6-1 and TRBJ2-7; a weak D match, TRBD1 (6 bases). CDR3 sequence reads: CASRSRGKYEQYF. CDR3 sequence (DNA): TGTGCCAGCAGGAGCAGGGGCAAATACGAGCAGTACTTC.